This TCR beta chain was documented in a study of blood T cell repertoires in COVID-19. About the study: Samples of COVID-19 (acute and convalescent) were obtained from the United States, Italy and Spain. PBMCs, B-cell-depleted T cells, or T cells provided the cDNA or gDNA that made up the material.

The CDR3 spans 15 residues. Trimming cost V 7 bases and J 4 bases; bases outside gene matches: 6. Germline assignment: CDR1 LNHDA and CDR2 SQIVND (reference sequence). Authors' analysis steps: It was from reference gene primer amplification that nucleated cell counts were estimated. Here immunoSEQ multiplex PCR was the method, and the copy in TCRdb shows in-frame clones only, minus some. Clonal size and the V and J genes are those of that table, whereas D and trimming came from the DNA. This sample has approximately 250,000 clones, with around four fifths found just once. This sequence originates from a woman aged 55-70 years with active or convalescent COVID-19. Sequencing was performed on peripheral blood. This sequence joins TRBV19 and TRBJ2-1; 11 nucleotides agree with TRBD2. In DNA, the CDR3 is TGTGCCAGTAAAACTAGCGGGAGATTTTACAATGAGCAGTTCTTC. Translating gives CASKTSGRFYNEQFF. Combining the CDR3 with reference TRBV19 and TRBJ2-1 gives the whole variable domain DGGITQSPKYLFRKEGQNVTLSCEQNLNHDAMYWYRQDPGQGLRLIYYSQIVNDFQKGDIAEGYSVSREKKESFPLTVTSAQKNPTAFYLCASKTSGRFYNEQFFGPGTRLTVL.